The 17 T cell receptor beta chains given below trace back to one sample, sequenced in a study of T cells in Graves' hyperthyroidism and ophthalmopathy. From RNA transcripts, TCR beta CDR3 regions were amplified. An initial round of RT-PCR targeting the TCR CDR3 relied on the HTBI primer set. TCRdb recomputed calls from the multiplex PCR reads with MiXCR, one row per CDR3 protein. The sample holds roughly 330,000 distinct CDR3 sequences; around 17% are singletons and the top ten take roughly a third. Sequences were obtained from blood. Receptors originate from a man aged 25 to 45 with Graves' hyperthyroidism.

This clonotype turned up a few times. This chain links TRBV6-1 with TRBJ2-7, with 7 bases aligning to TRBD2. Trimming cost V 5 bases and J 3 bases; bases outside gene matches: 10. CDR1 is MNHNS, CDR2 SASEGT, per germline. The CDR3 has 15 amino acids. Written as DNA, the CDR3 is TGTGCCAGCAGTTCGCCCCGACTAGCTCTCTACGAGCAGTACTTC. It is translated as CASSSPRLALYEQYF.

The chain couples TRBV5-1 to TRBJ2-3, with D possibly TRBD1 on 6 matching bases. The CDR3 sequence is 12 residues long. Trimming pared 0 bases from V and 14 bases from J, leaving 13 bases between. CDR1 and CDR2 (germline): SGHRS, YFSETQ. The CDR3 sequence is CASSLDRDTRYF. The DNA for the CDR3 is TGCGCCAGCAGCTTGGACCGGGACACCCGGTATTTT.

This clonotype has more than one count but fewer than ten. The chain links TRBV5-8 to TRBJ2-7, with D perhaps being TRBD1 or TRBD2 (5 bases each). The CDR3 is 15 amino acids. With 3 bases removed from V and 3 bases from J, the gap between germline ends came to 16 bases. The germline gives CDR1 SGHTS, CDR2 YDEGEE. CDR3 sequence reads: CASSSPGLTDYEQYF. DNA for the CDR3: TGTGCCAGCAGCTCCCCGGGGCTGACGGACTACGAGCAGTACTTC.

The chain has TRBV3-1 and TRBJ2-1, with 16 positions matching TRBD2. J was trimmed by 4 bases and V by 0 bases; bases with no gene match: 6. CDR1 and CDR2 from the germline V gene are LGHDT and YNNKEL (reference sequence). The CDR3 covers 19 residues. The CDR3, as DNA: TGTGCCAGCAGCCAAGATCCCGGGACTAGCGGGAGGGATTACAATGAGCAGTTCTTC. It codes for CASSQDPGTSGRDYNEQFF.

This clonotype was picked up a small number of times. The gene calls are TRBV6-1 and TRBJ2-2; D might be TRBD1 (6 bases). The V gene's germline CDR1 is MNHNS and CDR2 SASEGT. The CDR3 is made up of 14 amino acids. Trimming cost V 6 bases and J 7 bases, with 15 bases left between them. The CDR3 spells CASRRAQGNGELFF. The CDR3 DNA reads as TGTGCCAGCAGACGGGCACAGGGAAACGGGGAGCTGTTTTTT.

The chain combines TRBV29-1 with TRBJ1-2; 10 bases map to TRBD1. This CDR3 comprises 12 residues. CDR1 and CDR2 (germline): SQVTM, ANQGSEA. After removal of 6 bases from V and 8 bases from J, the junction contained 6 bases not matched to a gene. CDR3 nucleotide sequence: TGCAGCGTGACCCGGACAGGGGGAGGCTACACCTTC. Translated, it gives CSVTRTGGGYTF.

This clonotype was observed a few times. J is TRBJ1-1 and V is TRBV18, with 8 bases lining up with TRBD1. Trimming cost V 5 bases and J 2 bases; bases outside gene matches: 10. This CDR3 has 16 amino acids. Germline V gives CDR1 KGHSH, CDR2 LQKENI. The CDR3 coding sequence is TGTGCCAGCTCAAGTCAGGGGGCACCTTCCAACACTGAAGCTTTCTTT. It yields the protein CASSSQGAPSNTEAFF.

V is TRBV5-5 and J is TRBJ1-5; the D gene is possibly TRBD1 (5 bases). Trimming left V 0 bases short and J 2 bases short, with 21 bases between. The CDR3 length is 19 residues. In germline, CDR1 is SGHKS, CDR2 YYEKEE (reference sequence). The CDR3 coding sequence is TGTGCCAGCAGCTTGGCCGGAACTCAGGGATGGGTGCGCAATCAGCCCCAGCATTTT. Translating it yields CASSLAGTQGWVRNQPQHF.

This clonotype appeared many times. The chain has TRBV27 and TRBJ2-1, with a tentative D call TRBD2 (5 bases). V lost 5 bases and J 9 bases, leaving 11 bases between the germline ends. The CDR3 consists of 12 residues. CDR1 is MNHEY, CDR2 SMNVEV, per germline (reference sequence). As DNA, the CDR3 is TGTGCCAGCAGTAAACTTGGGAGTGAGCAGTTCTTC. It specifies CASSKLGSEQFF.

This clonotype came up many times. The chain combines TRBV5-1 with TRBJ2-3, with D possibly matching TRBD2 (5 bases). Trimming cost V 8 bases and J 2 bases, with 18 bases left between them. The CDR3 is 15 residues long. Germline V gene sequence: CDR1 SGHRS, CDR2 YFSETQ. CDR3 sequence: CASRMGADVTDTQYF. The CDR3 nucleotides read TGCGCCAGTCGGATGGGAGCCGATGTCACAGATACGCAGTATTTT.

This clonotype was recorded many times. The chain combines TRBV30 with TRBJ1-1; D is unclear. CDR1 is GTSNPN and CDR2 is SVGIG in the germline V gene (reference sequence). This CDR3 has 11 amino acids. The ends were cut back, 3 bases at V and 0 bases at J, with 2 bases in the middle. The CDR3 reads CAWSMNTEAFF. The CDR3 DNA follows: TGTGCCTGGAGCATGAACACTGAAGCTTTCTTT.

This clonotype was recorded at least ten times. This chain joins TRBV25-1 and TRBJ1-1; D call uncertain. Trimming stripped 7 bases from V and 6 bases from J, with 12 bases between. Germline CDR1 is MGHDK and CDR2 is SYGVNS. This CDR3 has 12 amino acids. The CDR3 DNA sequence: TGTGCCAGCAATGGGCTGGACGCTGAAGCTTTCTTT. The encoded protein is CASNGLDAEAFF.

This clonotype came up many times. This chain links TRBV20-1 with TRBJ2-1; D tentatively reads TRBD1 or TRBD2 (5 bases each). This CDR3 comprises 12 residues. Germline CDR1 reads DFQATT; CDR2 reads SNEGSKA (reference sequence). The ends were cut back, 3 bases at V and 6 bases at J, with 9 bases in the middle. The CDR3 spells CSARRGTNEQFF. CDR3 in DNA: TGCAGTGCTAGGAGGGGTACCAATGAGCAGTTCTTC.

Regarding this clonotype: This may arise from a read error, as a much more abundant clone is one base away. Here the CDR3 reads CASSLRGRNTEALF. The CDR3 DNA follows: TGTGCCAGCAGTTTGCGGGGTAGGAACACTGAAGCTCTCTTT. V usage is TRBV27 and J usage is TRBJ1-1; D unresolved. Germline lookup yields CDR1 MNHEY and CDR2 SMNVEV (reference sequence). The CDR3 is made up of 14 amino acids.

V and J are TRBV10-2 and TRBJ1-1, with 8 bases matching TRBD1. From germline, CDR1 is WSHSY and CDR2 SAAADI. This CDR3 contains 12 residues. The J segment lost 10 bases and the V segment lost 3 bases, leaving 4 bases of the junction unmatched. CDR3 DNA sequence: TGCGCCAGCAGTGAATACAGGGGGGTAGCTTTCTTT. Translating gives CASSEYRGVAFF.

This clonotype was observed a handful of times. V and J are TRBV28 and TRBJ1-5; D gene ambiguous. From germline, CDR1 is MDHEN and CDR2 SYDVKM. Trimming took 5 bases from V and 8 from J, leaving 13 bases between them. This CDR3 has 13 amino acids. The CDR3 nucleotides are TGTGCCAGCAGTGAAGGGCGGAACGAGCCCCAGCATTTT. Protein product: CASSEGRNEPQHF.

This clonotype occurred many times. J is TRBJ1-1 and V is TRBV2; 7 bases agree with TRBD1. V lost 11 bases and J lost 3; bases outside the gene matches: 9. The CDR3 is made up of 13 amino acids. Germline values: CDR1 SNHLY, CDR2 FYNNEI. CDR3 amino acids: CAGQGEQYTEAFF. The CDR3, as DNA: TGTGCCGGGCAGGGGGAGCAGTACACTGAAGCTTTCTTT.